This T cell receptor (beta chain) was recorded in a study of cytotoxic CD8 clonotypes in ibrutinib-treated CLL. Assay: immunoSEQ multiplex PCR; the TCRdb copy retains only in-frame clones and omits some. The sample yields roughly 28,000 clones, approximately 85% seen once. The study, taken as a whole, reports: In comparison with age-matched healthy donors, baseline clonality was higher and tracked circulating CD8+ T-cell counts.

On this clone itself: The antigen is unknown.

The material was PBMCs, obtained after 24 months of ibrutinib treatment. This TCR came from a human donor with chronic lymphocytic leukemia.

The CDR3 is CASSYPHNGGGETQYF. The CDR3 nucleotides are TGTGCCAGCAGTTATCCCCATAATGGGGGGGGAGAGACCCAGTACTTC. The chain is built from TRBV6-6 and TRBJ2-5; 7 nucleotides align to TRBD2. Germline V gives CDR1 MNHNY, CDR2 SVGAGI (reference sequence). The CDR3 is 16 amino acids. J gave up 4 bases and V 3 bases, and 11 bases lay outside the gene matches.